The clone carrying this T cell receptor (beta chain) was counted a few times. This sample is part of a study of control samples from healthy donors and cancer patients. Clones were read by immunoSEQ multiplex PCR, and TCRdb kept only the in-frame ones, dropping some. The sample carries about 61,000 clones, around 90% recorded once. V trimming: 1 base; J trimming: 7 bases; junction bases outside the gene matches: 4. This CDR3 contains 14 residues. CDR1 and CDR2 (germline): SGHAT, FQNNGV. Material: PBMCs. This receptor was taken from a man aged 55 to 70 with colorectal cancer. The rearrangement uses TRBV11-2 and TRBJ2-4; 7 bases fit TRBD1. Here the CDR3 DNA reads TGTGCCAGCAGCTTAGGGACGGGACAGAACATTCAGTACTTC. Translation gives CASSLGTGQNIQYF.